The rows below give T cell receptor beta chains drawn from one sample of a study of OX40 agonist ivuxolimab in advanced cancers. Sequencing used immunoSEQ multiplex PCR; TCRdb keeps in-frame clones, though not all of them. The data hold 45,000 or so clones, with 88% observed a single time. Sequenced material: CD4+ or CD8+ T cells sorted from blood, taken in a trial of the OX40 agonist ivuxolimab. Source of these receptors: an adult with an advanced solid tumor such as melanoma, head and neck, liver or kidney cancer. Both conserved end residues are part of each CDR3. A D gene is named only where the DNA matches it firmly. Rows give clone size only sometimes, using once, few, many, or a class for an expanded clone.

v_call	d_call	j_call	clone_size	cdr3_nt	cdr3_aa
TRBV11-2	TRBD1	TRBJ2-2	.	TGTGCCAGCAGCGCGACAGGGACGAACACCGGGGAGCTGTTTTTT	CASSATGTNTGELFF
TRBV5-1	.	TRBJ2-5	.	TGCGCCAGCAGCAAAGGGACCCAAGAGACCCAGTACTTC	CASSKGTQETQYF
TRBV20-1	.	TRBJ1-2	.	TGCAGTCCTCGGGGGATTTATGGCTACACCTTC	CSPRGIYGYTF
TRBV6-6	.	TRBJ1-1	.	TGTGCCAGCAGTATTCAGAGGGACACTGAAGCTTTCTTT	CASSIQRDTEAFF
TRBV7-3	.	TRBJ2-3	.	TGTGCCAGCAGCTTAGGTGGAAACACAGATACGCAGTATTTT	CASSLGGNTDTQYF
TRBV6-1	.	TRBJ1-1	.	TGTGCCAGCAGACGTGGGGGGGGGACTGAAGCTTTCTTT	CASRRGGGTEAFF
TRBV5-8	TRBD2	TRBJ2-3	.	TGTGCCAGCAGCTCGGGGACTAGCGGGCTTAGCACAGATACGCAGTATTTT	CASSSGTSGLSTDTQYF
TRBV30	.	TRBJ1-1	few	TGTGCCTGGAGCCGAGGGACTTCCATGGCTTTCTTT	CAWSRGTSMAFF
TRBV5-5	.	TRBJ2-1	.	TGTGCCAGCAGCTTGGGGGGGAGCTCCTACAATGAGCAGTTCTTC	CASSLGGSSYNEQFF
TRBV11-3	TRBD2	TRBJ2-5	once	TGTGCCAGCTCCCGGGAGGGGCAGTCCCAAGAGACCCAGTACTTC	CASSREGQSQETQYF
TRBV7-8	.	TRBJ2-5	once	TGTGCCAGCAGCTTGGGGCGGGACCAGTACTTC	CASSLGRDQYF
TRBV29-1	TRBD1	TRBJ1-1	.	TGCAGCGCTTGGACAGGGGAAAGGACTGAAGCTTTCTTT	CSAWTGERTEAFF
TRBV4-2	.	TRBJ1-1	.	TGTGCCAGCAGCCAAGATTCCCAGGCTCCTACCGCTGAAGCTTTCTTT	CASSQDSQAPTAEAFF
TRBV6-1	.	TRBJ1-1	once	TGTGCCAGCAGAAAAGGGCAGAACACTGAAGCTTTCTTT	CASRKGQNTEAFF
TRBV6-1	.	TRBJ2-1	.	TGTGCCAGCAGTGTTGGACTAGGGGGCTACAATGAGCAGTTCTTC	CASSVGLGGYNEQFF
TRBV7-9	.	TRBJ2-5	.	TGTGCCAGCAGCTTAGGGATTCCCGGGACTCAAGAGACCCAGTACTTC	CASSLGIPGTQETQYF
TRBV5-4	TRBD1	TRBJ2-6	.	TGTGCCAGCAGCGCCGGACAGGGTAACTCTGGGGCCAACGTCCTGACTTTC	CASSAGQGNSGANVLTF
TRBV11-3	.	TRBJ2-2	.	TGTGCCAGCAGCAAACGGGGGATGAACACCGGGGAGCTGTTTTTT	CASSKRGMNTGELFF